This TCR beta chain was retrieved from a study of post-analysis software for immune sequencing data. About the research overall: Several disease courses (relapsing-remitting, secondary progressive and progressive-relapsing) of multiple sclerosis were included.

cDNA libraries of TCR beta carried unique molecular identifiers. Each batch of 1 to 10 million T cells produced 490,000 or so cDNA molecules. Each CDR3 protein is one row after TCRdb ran MiXCR on the PCR reads. The table lists hundreds of thousands of distinct CDR3 sequences, roughly 35% of them singletons, with around 15% in the top ten. Germline V gene data show CDR1 as ENHRY and CDR2 as SYGVKD. The CDR3 has 12 amino acids. Trimming removed 10 bases from V and 0 bases from J, with 8 bases in between. Points from the study as a whole: The authors found that F measure strongly co-clustered same-batch samples. Four to six TRBV segments were significantly more frequent in patients than in controls. TRBV5-6, TRBV5-1 and TRBV20-1 were among these segments. Diversity measured as normalized Chao1 was significantly lower in multiple sclerosis patients than in controls.

This clonotype appeared a few times. What it binds is unknown. The clonotype originates from a girl aged 5-17 years with multiple sclerosis. Specimen: blood. This rearrangement joins TRBV10-3 to TRBJ2-3; no definite D call. The CDR3 bases are TGTGCCAGCGCGGTAAGCACAGATACGCAGTATTTT. Its translation is CASAVSTDTQYF.